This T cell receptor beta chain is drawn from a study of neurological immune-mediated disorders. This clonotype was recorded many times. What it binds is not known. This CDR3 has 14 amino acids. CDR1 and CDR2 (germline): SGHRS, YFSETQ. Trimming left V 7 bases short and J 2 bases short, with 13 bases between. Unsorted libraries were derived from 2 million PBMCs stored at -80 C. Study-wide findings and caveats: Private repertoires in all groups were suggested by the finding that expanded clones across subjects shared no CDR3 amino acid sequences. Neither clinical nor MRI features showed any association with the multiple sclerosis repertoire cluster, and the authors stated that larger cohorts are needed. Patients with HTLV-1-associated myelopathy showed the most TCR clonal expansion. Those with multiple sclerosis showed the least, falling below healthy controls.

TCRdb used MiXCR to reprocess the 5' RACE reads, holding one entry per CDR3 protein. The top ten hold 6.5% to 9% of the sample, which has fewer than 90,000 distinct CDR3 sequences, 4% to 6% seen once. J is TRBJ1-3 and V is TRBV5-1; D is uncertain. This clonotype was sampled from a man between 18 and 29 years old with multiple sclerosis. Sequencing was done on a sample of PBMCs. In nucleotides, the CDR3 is TGCGCCAGCCCTGAAGACTTTACTGGAAACACCATATATTTT. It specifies CASPEDFTGNTIYF.